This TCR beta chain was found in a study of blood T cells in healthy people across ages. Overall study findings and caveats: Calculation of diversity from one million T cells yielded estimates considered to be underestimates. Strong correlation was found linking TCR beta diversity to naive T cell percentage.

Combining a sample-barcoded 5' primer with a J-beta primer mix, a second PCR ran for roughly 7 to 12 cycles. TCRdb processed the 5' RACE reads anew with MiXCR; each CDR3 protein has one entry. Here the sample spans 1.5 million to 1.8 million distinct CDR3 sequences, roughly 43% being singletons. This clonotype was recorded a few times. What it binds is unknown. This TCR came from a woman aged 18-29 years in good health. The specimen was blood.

The CDR3 DNA reads as TGCGCCAGCAGCCTCCTCTCGGGGGGCTGGGATACGCAGTATTTT. Residues: CASSLLSGGWDTQYF. The chain has TRBV5-1 and TRBJ2-3; weak D call: TRBD2 (7 bases). This CDR3 region has 15 residues. Germline-derived CDR1 and CDR2 are SGHRS and YFSETQ. Trimming removed 4 bases at V and 6 bases at J, with 18 bases between.